The entry below describes one T cell receptor beta chain. The antigen remains undetermined. The V and J ends lost 0 bases and 5 bases respectively, with 19 bases between them. CDR1 is LGHNA and CDR2 is YNFKEQ in the germline V gene. This CDR3 has 18 residues. These data belong to a study of siplizumab effects on memory and regulatory T cells. Overall study findings and caveats: Where siplizumab was present, mappable alloreactive CD4+ clones averaged approximately 66% Treg-derived, compared with around 27% in controls. In the presence of siplizumab, alloreactive sequences traceable to unstimulated CD4+ memory cells were significantly reduced.

Clones were read by immunoSEQ multiplex PCR, and TCRdb kept only the in-frame ones, dropping some. The data contain some 52,000 clones, about 97% of them singletons. The sample taken for sequencing was naive CD4+ T cells sorted from blood. The chain uses TRBV4-2 and TRBJ1-4; no firm D call. The origin of this receptor is a human donor in good health. For the CDR3, the DNA is TGTGCCAGCAGCCAAGAATGGCCACCGGCGCGAGGGAATGAAAAACTGTTTTTT. Translating gives CASSQEWPPARGNEKLFF.